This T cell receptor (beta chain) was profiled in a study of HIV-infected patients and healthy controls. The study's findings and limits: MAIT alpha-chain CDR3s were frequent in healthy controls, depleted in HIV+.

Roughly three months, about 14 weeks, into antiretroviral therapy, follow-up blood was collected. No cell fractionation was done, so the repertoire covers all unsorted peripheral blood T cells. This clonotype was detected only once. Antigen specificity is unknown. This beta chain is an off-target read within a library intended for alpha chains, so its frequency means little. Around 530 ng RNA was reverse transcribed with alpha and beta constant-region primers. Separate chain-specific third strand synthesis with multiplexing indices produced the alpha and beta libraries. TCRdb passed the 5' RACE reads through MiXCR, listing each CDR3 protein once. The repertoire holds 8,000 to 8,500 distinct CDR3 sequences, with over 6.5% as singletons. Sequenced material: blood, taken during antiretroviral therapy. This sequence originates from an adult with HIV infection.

The CDR3 bases are TGTGCCAGCACCAAAATACCGGGACGCTCGAACACCGGGGAGCTGTTTTTT. Amino acid sequence: CASTKIPGRSNTGELFF. V usage is TRBV28 and J usage is TRBJ2-2; D is perhaps TRBD1 or TRBD2 (5 bases each). The V gene's germline CDR1 is MDHEN and CDR2 SYDVKM. The CDR3 has 17 amino acids. The V and J ends lost 7 bases and 0 bases respectively, with 18 bases between them.